Listed below are T cell receptor beta chains from one sample, sequenced in a study of cytomegalovirus exposure and HLA in healthy donors. The table came from immunoSEQ multiplex PCR; TCRdb's copy has only in-frame clones and leaves some out. The table includes about 180,000 clones, approximately 72% detected once. Sequences were obtained from PBMCs. Every receptor here comes from a human donor in good health. Both conserved end residues are part of each CDR3. D genes are given only for firm matches. Rows give clone size only sometimes, using once, few, many, or a class for an expanded clone.

V gene: TRBV7-9
clone size: NA
CDR3 length: 12
J gene: TRBJ2-3
D gene: NA
CDR3 DNA: TGTGCCAGCAGCTCTAATACGGATACGCAGTATTTT
CDR3 protein: CASSSNTDTQYF

V gene: TRBV5-4
clone size: few
CDR3 length: 15
J gene: TRBJ1-5
D gene: NA
CDR3 DNA: TGTGCCAGCAGCTTGGCCGGCGGGGGGGATCAGCCCCAGCATTTT
CDR3 protein: CASSLAGGGDQPQHF

V gene: TRBV6-5
clone size: NA
CDR3 length: 15
J gene: TRBJ2-7
D gene: NA
CDR3 DNA: TGTGCCAGCAGTTCGGACACTGTTAGCTCCTACGAGCAGTACTTC
CDR3 protein: CASSSDTVSSYEQYF

V gene: TRBV10-3
clone size: few
CDR3 length: 15
J gene: TRBJ2-3
D gene: NA
CDR3 DNA: TGTGCCATCAAGGGACTCCTCCTCAGCACAGATACGCAGTATTTT
CDR3 protein: CAIKGLLLSTDTQYF

V gene: TRBV4-3
clone size: NA
CDR3 length: 16
J gene: TRBJ2-3
D gene: TRBD2
CDR3 DNA: TGCGCCAGCAGCCCTCCTAGCGGGGGGGCTTCAGATACGCAGTATTTT
CDR3 protein: CASSPPSGGASDTQYF

V gene: TRBV18
clone size: NA
CDR3 length: 13
J gene: TRBJ1-5
D gene: NA
CDR3 DNA: TGTGCCAGCTCACAGGGGTTGAATCAGCCCCAGCATTTT
CDR3 protein: CASSQGLNQPQHF

V gene: TRBV21-1
clone size: few
CDR3 length: 15
J gene: TRBJ2-7
D gene: NA
CDR3 DNA: TGTGCCAGCAGCAAAAAGGGACAGTCGGCCTACGAGCAGTACTTC
CDR3 protein: CASSKKGQSAYEQYF

V gene: TRBV4-2
clone size: once
CDR3 length: 20
J gene: TRBJ2-5
D gene: TRBD2
CDR3 DNA: TGTGCCAGCAGCCAAGTAGGGTCTAGCGGGGGACCACCTGAGGGGGAGACCCAGTACTTC
CDR3 protein: CASSQVGSSGGPPEGETQYF

V gene: TRBV12-5
clone size: NA
CDR3 length: 15
J gene: TRBJ2-7
D gene: NA
CDR3 DNA: TGTGCTAGTGGTTCCTGGACAGATCGGGTCTCCGAGCAGTACTTC
CDR3 protein: CASGSWTDRVSEQYF

V gene: TRBV6-5
clone size: NA
CDR3 length: 13
J gene: TRBJ2-1
D gene: NA
CDR3 DNA: TGTGCCAGCAGTTACGGGGAGTACAATGAGCAGTTCTTC
CDR3 protein: CASSYGEYNEQFF

V gene: TRBV19
clone size: NA
CDR3 length: 15
J gene: TRBJ2-7
D gene: TRBD2
CDR3 DNA: TGTGCCAGTCATAGCGGGGGGTCTAACCTCCGCGAGCAGTACTTC
CDR3 protein: CASHSGGSNLREQYF

V gene: TRBV27
clone size: NA
CDR3 length: 16
J gene: TRBJ2-7
D gene: TRBD2
CDR3 DNA: TGTGCCAGCAGTCCAACTACTAGCGGGGTCTCCTACGAGCAGTACTTC
CDR3 protein: CASSPTTSGVSYEQYF

V gene: TRBV2
clone size: NA
CDR3 length: 15
J gene: TRBJ2-1
D gene: TRBD1
CDR3 DNA: TGTGCCAGCAGTGTCGAGGGACAGGGGTTAGGGGAGCAGTTCTTC
CDR3 protein: CASSVEGQGLGEQFF

V gene: TRBV7-9
clone size: NA
CDR3 length: 15
J gene: TRBJ2-2
D gene: NA
CDR3 DNA: TGTGCCAGCAGCGACAACAGGAGCCCCACCGGGGAGCTGTTTTTT
CDR3 protein: CASSDNRSPTGELFF

V gene: TRBV7-2
clone size: NA
CDR3 length: 17
J gene: TRBJ1-6
D gene: TRBD1
CDR3 DNA: TGTGCCAGCAGCTTAACAGGGGAAATCACCTATAATTCACCCCTCCACTTT
CDR3 protein: CASSLTGEITYNSPLHF

V gene: TRBV27
clone size: NA
CDR3 length: 15
J gene: TRBJ1-5
D gene: NA
CDR3 DNA: TGTGCCAGCAGTTCTTTAGGGAGGGAACATCAGCCCCAGCATTTT
CDR3 protein: CASSSLGREHQPQHF

V gene: TRBV7-2
clone size: NA
CDR3 length: 12
J gene: TRBJ1-6
D gene: NA
CDR3 DNA: TGTGCCAGCAGCTCCCAGGTGTCACCCCTCCACTTT
CDR3 protein: CASSSQVSPLHF

V gene: TRBV19
clone size: NA
CDR3 length: 13
J gene: TRBJ2-5
D gene: NA
CDR3 DNA: TGTGCCAGTAGTATCACAGCATCGGAGACCCAGTACTTC
CDR3 protein: CASSITASETQYF

V gene: TRBV7-2
clone size: NA
CDR3 length: 13
J gene: TRBJ1-2
D gene: TRBD1
CDR3 DNA: TGTGCCAGCAGCAACAGGGGGCGCGACGACTACACCTTC
CDR3 protein: CASSNRGRDDYTF

V gene: TRBV30
clone size: few
CDR3 length: 13
J gene: TRBJ1-2
D gene: NA
CDR3 DNA: TGTGCCTGGAGTATGAACAGGGCTCGAGGCTACACCTTC
CDR3 protein: CAWSMNRARGYTF